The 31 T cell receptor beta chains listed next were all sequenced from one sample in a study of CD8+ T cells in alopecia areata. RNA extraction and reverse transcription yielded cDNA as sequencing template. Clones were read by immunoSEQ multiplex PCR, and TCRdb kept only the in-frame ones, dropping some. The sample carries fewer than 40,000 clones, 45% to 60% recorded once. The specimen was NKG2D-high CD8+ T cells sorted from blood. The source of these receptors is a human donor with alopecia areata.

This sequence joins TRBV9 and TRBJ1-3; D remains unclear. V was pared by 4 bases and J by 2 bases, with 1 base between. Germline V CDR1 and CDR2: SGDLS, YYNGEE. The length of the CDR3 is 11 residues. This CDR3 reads CASSPGNTIYF. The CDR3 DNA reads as TGTGCCAGCAGCCCTGGAAACACCATATATTTT.

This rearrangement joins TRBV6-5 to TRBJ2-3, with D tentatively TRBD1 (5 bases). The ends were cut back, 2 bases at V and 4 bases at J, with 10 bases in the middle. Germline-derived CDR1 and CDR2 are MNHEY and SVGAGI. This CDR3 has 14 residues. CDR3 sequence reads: CASSYRGRADTQYF. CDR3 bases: TGTGCCAGCAGTTACAGGGGCAGGGCAGATACGCAGTATTTT.

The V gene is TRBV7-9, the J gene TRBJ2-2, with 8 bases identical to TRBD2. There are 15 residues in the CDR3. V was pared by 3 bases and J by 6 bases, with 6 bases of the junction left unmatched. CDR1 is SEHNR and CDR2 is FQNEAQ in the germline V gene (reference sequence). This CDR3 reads CASSFSGAPPGELFF. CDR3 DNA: TGTGCCAGCAGCTTTAGCGGGGCCCCACCCGGGGAGCTGTTTTTT.

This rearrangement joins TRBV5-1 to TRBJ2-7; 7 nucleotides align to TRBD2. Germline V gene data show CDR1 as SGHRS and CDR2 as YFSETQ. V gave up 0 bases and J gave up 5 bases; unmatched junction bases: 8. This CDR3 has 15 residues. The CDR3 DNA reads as TGCGCCAGCAGCTTGGTGTGGGAGGGCCCCCACGAGCAGTACTTC. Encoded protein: CASSLVWEGPHEQYF.

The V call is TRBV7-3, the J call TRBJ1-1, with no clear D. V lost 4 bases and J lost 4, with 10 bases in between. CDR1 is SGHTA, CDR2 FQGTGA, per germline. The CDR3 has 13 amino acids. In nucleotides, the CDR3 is TGTGCCAGCAGCTGGAGACTGGGCACTGAAGCTTTCTTT. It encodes CASSWRLGTEAFF.

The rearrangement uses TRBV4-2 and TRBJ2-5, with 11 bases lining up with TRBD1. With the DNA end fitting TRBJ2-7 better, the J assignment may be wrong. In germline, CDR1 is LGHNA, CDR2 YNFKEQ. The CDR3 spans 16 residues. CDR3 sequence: CASSQEGQGAAYEQYF. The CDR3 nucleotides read TGTGCCAGCAGCCAAGAAGGACAGGGGGCGGCCTACGAGCAGTACTTC.

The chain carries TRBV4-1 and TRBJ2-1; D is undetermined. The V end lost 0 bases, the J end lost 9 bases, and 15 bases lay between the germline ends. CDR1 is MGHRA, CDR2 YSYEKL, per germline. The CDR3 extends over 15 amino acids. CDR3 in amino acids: CASSQDPAGLSEQFF. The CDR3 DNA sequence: TGCGCCAGCAGCCAAGACCCGGCTGGTTTAAGTGAGCAGTTCTTC.

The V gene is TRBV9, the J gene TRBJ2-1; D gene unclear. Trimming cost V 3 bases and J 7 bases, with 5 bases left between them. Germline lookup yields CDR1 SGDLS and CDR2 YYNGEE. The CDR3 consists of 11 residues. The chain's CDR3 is CASSAQNEQFF. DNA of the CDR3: TGTGCCAGCAGCGCACAGAATGAGCAGTTCTTC. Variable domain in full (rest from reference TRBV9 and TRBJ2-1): DSGVTQTPKHLITATGQRVTLRCSPRSGDLSVYWYQQSLDQGLQFLIQYYNGEERAKGNILERFSAQQFPDLHSELNLSSLELGDSALYFCASSAQNEQFFGPGTRLTVL.

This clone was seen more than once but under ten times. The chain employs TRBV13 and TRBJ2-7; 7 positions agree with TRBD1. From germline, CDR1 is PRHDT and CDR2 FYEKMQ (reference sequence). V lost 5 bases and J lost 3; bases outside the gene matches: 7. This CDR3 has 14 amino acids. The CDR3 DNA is TGTGCCAGCAGCCAGGGCCAGGGGGTCTACGAGCAGTACTTC. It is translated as CASSQGQGVYEQYF. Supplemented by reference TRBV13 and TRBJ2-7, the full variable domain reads AAGVIQSPRHLIKEKRETATLKCYPIPRHDTVYWYQQGPGQDPQFLISFYEKMQSDKGSIPDRFSAQQFSDYHSELNMSSLELGDSALYFCASSQGQGVYEQYFGPGTRLTVT.

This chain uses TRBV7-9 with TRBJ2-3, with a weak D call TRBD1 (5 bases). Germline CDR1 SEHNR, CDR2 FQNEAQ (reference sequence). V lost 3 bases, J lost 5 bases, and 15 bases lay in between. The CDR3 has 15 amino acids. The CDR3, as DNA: TGTGCCAGCAGCTTGTCGGGCAGGGTAGGAGATACGCAGTATTTT. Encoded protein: CASSLSGRVGDTQYF.

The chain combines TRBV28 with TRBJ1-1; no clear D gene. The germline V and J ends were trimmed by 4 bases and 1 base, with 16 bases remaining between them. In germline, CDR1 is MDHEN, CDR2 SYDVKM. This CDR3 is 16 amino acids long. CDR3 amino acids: CASSYESIKRNTEAFF. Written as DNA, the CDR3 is TGTGCCAGCAGTTATGAAAGTATCAAACGGAACACTGAAGCTTTCTTT. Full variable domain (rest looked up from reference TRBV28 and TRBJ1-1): DVKVTQSSRYLVKRTGEKVFLECVQDMDHENMFWYRQDPGLGLRLIYFSYDVKMKEKGDIPEGYSVSREKKERFSLILESASTNQTSMYLCASSYESIKRNTEAFFGQGTRLTVV.

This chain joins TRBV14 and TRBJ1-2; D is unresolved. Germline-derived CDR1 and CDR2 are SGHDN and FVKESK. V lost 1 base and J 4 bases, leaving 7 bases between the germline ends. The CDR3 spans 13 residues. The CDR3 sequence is CASSQGSTYGYTF. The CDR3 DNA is TGTGCCAGCAGCCAAGGGAGCACCTATGGCTACACCTTC.

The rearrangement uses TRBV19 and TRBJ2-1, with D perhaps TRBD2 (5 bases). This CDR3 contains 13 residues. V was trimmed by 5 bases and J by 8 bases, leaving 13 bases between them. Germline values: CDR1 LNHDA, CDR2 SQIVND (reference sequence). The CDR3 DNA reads TGTGCCAGTAGTCCGAGGACTGTTTATGAGCAGTTCTTC. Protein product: CASSPRTVYEQFF. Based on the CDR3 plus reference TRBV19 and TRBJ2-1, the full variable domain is DGGITQSPKYLFRKEGQNVTLSCEQNLNHDAMYWYRQDPGQGLRLIYYSQIVNDFQKGDIAEGYSVSREKKESFPLTVTSAQKNPTAFYLCASSPRTVYEQFFGPGTRLTVL.

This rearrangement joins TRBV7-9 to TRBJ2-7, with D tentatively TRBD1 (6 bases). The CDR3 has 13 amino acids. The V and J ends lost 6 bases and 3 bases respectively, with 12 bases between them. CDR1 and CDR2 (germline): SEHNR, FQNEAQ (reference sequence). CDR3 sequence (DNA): TGTGCCAGCAGTTGGGGGCAGGGCTACGAGCAGTACTTC. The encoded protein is CASSWGQGYEQYF.

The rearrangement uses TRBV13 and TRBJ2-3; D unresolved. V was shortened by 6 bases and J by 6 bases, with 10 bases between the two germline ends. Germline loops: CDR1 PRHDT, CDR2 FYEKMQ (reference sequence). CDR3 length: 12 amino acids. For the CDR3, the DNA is TGTGCCAGCAGATCTGCGCGGGATACGCAGTATTTT. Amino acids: CASRSARDTQYF.

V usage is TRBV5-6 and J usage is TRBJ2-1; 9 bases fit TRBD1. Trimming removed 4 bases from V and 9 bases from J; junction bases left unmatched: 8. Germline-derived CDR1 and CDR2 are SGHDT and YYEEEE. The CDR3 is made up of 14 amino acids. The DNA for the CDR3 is TGTGCCAGCAGCCCCGGGACAGGGTTTGGTGAGCAGTTCTTC. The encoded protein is CASSPGTGFGEQFF.

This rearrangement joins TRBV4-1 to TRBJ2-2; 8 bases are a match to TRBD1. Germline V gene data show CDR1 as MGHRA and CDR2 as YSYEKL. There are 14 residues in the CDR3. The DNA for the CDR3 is TGCGGGACAGGGCTAAACGCGAACACCGGGGAGCTGTTTTTT. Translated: CGTGLNANTGELFF.

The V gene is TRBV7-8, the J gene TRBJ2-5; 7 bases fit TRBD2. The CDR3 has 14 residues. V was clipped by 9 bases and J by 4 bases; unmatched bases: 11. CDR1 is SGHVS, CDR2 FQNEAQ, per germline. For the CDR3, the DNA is TGTGCCAGTGTGATGGCGGGAGCTAGAGAGACCCAGTACTTC. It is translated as CASVMAGARETQYF.

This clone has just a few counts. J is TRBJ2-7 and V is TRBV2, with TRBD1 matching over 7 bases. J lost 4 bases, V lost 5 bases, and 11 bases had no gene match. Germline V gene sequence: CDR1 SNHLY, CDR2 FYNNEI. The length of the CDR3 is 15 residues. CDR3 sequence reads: CASSSEQGSSYEQYF. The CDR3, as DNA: TGTGCCAGCAGTTCCGAACAGGGGAGTTCGTACGAGCAGTACTTC.

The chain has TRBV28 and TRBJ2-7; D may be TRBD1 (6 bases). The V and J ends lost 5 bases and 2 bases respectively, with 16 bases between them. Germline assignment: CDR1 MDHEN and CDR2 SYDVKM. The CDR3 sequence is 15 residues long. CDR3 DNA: TGTGCCAGCAGTACAAGGACAGCTAAAGCCTACGAGCAGTACTTC. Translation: CASSTRTAKAYEQYF. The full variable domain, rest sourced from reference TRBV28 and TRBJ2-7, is DVKVTQSSRYLVKRTGEKVFLECVQDMDHENMFWYRQDPGLGLRLIYFSYDVKMKEKGDIPEGYSVSREKKERFSLILESASTNQTSMYLCASSTRTAKAYEQYFGPGTRLTVT.

The CDR3 region has the DNA TGTGCCAGCAGCAAGGGATTCGGACAGCCCCAGCATTTT. Protein product: CASSKGFGQPQHF. This sequence joins TRBV27 and TRBJ1-5; no definite D call. Trimming stripped 6 bases from V and 7 bases from J, with 13 bases between. CDR1 is MNHEY and CDR2 is SMNVEV in the germline V gene (reference sequence). CDR3 length: 13 amino acids.

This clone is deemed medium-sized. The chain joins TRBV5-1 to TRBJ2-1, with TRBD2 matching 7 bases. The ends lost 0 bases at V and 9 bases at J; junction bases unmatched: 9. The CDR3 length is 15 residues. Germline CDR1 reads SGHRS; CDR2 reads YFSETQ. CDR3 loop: CASSLAAGAYGEQFF. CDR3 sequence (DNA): TGCGCCAGCAGCTTGGCCGCGGGAGCCTATGGTGAGCAGTTCTTC.

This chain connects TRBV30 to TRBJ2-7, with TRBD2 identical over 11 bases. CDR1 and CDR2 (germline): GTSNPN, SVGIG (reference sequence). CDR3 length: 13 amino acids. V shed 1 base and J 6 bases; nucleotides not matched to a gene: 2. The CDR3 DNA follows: TGTGCCTGGAGTGAACTAGCGGGAGCCGAGCAGTACTTC. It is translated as CAWSELAGAEQYF.

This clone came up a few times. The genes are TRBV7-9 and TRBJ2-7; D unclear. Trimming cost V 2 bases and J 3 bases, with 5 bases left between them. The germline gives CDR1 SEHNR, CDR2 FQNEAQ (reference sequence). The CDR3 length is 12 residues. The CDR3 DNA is TGTGCCAGCAGCTTAAACTACTACGAGCAGTACTTC. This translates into CASSLNYYEQYF. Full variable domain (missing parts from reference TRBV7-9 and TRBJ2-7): DTGVSQNPRHKITKRGQNVTFRCDPISEHNRLYWYRQTLGQGPEFLTYFQNEAQLEKSRLLSDRFSAERPKGSFSTLEIQRTEQGDSAMYLCASSLNYYEQYFGPGTRLTVT.

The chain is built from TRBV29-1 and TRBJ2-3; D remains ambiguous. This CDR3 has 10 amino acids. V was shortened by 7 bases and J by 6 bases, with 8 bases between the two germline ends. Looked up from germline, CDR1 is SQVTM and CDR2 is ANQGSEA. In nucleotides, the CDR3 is TGCAGCGGCAGGCTGGATACGCAGTATTTT. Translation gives CSGRLDTQYF.

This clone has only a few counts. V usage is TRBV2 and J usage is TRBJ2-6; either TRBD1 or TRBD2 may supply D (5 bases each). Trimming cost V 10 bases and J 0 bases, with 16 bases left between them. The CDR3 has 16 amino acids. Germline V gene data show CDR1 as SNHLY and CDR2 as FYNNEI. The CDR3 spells CANRPGRSSGANVLTF. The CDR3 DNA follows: TGTGCCAACCGACCGGGACGGAGCTCTGGGGCCAACGTCCTGACTTTC.

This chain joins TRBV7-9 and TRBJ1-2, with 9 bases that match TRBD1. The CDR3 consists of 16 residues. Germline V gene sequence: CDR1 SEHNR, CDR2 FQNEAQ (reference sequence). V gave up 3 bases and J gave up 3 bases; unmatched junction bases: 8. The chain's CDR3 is CASSLGGTGRHYGYTF. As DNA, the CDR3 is TGTGCCAGCAGCTTGGGAGGGACAGGGCGACACTATGGCTACACCTTC.

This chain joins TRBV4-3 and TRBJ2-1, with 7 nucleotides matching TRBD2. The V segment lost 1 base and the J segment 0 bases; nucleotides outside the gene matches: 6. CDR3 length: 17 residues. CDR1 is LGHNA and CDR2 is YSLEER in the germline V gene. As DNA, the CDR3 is TGCGCCAGCAGCCAAGGCCCCGGGGGGAGCTCCTACAATGAGCAGTTCTTC. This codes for CASSQGPGGSSYNEQFF.

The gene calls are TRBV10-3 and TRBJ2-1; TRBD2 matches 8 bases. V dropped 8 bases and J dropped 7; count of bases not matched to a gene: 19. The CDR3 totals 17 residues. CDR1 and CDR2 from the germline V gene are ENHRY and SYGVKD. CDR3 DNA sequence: TGTGCCATCGGGCCCAGTCTTAGCGGGAATCGGAGGAATGAGCAGTTCTTC. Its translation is CAIGPSLSGNRRNEQFF.

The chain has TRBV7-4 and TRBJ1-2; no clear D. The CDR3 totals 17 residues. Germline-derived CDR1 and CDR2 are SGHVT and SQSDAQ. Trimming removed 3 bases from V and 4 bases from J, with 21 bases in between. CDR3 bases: TGTGCCAGCAGCTTTCACAATACAGCTCGAAAGACCTATGGCTACACCTTC. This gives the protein CASSFHNTARKTYGYTF.

The CDR3 DNA reads TGTGCCAGCGGCACCGAAGGGGGTTCACCCCTCCACTTT. It translates to CASGTEGGSPLHF. This rearrangement joins TRBV7-9 to TRBJ1-6, with a possible D match to TRBD1 (6 bases). Germline V gene lookup returns CDR1 SEHNR and CDR2 FQNEAQ (reference sequence). V dropped 8 bases and J dropped 9 bases, with 14 bases sitting between them. This CDR3 has 13 amino acids.